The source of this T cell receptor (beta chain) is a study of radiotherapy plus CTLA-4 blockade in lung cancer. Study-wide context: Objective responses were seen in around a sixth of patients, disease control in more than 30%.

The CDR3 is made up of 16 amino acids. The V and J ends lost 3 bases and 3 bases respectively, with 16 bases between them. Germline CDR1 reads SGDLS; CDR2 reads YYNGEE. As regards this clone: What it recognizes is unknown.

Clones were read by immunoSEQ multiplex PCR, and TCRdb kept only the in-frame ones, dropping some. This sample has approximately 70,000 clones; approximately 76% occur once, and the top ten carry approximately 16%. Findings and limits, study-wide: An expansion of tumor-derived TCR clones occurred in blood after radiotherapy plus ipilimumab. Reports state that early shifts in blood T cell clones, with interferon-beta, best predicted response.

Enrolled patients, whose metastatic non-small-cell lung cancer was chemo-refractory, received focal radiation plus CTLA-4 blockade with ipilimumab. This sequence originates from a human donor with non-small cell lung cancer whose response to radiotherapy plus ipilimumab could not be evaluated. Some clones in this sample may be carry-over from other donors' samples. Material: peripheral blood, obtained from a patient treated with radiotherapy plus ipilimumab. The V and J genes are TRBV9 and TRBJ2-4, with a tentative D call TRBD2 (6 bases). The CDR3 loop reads CASSARPWGVKNIQYF. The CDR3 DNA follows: TGTGCCAGCAGCGCTAGGCCCTGGGGGGTCAAAAACATTCAGTACTTC. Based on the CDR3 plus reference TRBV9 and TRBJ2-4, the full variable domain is DSGVTQTPKHLITATGQRVTLRCSPRSGDLSVYWYQQSLDQGLQFLIQYYNGEERAKGNILERFSAQQFPDLHSELNLSSLELGDSALYFCASSARPWGVKNIQYFGAGTRLSVL.